Sequencing of this T cell receptor gamma chain was carried out in a study of gamma-delta chains in newborns, infants, children. Across the study: Innate gammadelta T cells reportedly expand polyclonally right after birth, driven by microbial exposure, per the title.

The CDR3 sequence is 13 residues long. The junction had 5 bases not matched to a gene; V was cut back by 0 bases and J by 6 bases. Germline V CDR1 and CDR2: EGSTGY, YDSYTSSV. TCRdb reprocessed the reads using CATT. This table holds about 2,500 gamma-chain clones, roughly two fifths found once. This clone occurred a few times. Other DNA sequences in the sample encode the same CDR3. Sequenced input: blood. The source is a child who was a newborn, infant or young child, either healthy, febrile or measles-vaccinated (not recorded which). The rearrangement links TRGV4 to TRGJ1 or TRGJ2. No J gene was available from TCRdb, and it was assigned here by a germline match of the DNA. CDR3 sequence reads: CATWDGLGYKKLF. CDR3 in DNA: TGTGCCACCTGGGATGGGCTCGGTTATAAGAAACTCTTT.